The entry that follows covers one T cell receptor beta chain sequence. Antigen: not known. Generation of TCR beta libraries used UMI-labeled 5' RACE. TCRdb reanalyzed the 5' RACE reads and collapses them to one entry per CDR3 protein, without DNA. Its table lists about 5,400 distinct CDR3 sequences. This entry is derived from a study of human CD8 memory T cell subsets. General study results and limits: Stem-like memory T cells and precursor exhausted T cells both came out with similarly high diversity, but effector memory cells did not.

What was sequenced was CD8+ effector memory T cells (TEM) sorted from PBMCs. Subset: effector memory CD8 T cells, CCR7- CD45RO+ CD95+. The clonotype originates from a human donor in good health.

The CDR3 here is CASTTRFVREAFSYGYTF. J is TRBJ1-2 and V is TRBV19; TCRdb designates TRBD1, a call that cannot be tested without DNA. Germline lookup yields CDR1 LNHDA and CDR2 SQIVND (reference sequence). The CDR3 has 18 residues. Full variable domain (outside the CDR3, taken from reference TRBV19 and TRBJ1-2): DGGITQSPKYLFRKEGQNVTLSCEQNLNHDAMYWYRQDPGQGLRLIYYSQIVNDFQKGDIAEGYSVSREKKESFPLTVTSAQKNPTAFYLCASTTRFVREAFSYGYTFGSGTRLTVV.